The 23 T cell receptor beta chains below come from one sample, sequenced in a study of shared clonotypes between healthy human individuals. The data were produced by immunoSEQ multiplex PCR, yet TCRdb's version contains in-frame clones alone and is incomplete. The table lists over 950,000 clones, approximately 75% of them singletons, with 0.89% in the top ten. The specimen sequenced was memory CD4+ T cells from PBMCs. As to subset: CD45RA-negative fraction. Receptors originate from a man younger than 35 in good health. Some clones in this sample may be carry-over from other donors' samples.

The chain combines TRBV5-1 with TRBJ2-2; D gene ambiguous. The CDR3 extends over 14 amino acids. V lost 6 bases to trimming and J lost 6 bases, with 15 bases between them. The germline V gene encodes CDR1 SGHRS and CDR2 YFSETQ. The CDR3 region is CASTPGQIPGELFF. Here the CDR3 DNA reads TGCGCCAGCACCCCCGGGCAGATCCCCGGGGAGCTGTTTTTT.

The CDR3 nucleotides read TGTGCCAGCATCAACGTAGGGGGGACTGAAGCTTTCTTT. Translation gives CASINVGGTEAFF. The chain couples TRBV2 to TRBJ1-1; D perhaps matches TRBD1 (6 bases). Germline CDR1 reads SNHLY; CDR2 reads FYNNEI. Trimming took off 7 bases at V and 5 bases at J, with 14 bases between the two ends. The CDR3 contains 13 residues.

This clone is a singleton in its sample. Germline is not matched at one junction end, which may reflect a read error. The chain couples TRBV5-1 to TRBJ2-1; tentative D call: TRBD2 (5 bases). The germline V gene has CDR1 SGHRS and CDR2 YFSETQ. This CDR3 comprises 14 residues. Here the CDR3 DNA reads TGCGCCAGCAGCTTGGATGCTGGACTTACTCCTCCGGTCTTC. Its protein is CASSLDAGLTPPVF.

In its sample, this clone was seen many times. The gene calls are TRBV2 and TRBJ2-1; D might be TRBD2 (5 bases). The germline gives CDR1 SNHLY, CDR2 FYNNEI. V lost 3 bases, J lost 5 bases, and 14 bases lay in between. The CDR3 loop spans 15 amino acids. CDR3 loop: CASSDEGARNNEQFF. The CDR3 DNA reads TGTGCCAGCAGTGATGAGGGAGCTAGGAACAATGAGCAGTTCTTC. The entire variable domain, with the rest obtained from reference TRBV2 and TRBJ2-1, is as follows: EPEVTQTPSHQVTQMGQEVILRCVPISNHLYFYWYRQILGQKVEFLVSFYNNEISEKSEIFDDQFSVERPDGSNFTLKIRSTKLEDSAMYFCASSDEGARNNEQFFGPGTRLTVL.

The chain has TRBV4-2 and TRBJ1-4; no clear D gene. The CDR3 extends over 15 amino acids. Between the trimmed V and J ends, which lost 3 bases and 7 bases, there was a span of 15 bases. CDR1 and CDR2 from the germline V gene are LGHNA and YNFKEQ. The DNA for the CDR3 is TGTGCCAGCAGCCATGAAATTGGGTTTGGTGAAAAACTGTTTTTT. Amino acid sequence: CASSHEIGFGEKLFF.

The rearrangement links TRBV6-6 to TRBJ1-5, with a tentative D call TRBD1 (5 bases). This CDR3 has 12 residues. The germline V and J ends were trimmed by 7 bases and 7 bases, with 11 bases remaining between them. The V gene's germline CDR1 is MNHNY and CDR2 SVGAGI (reference sequence). In DNA form, the CDR3 reads TGTGCCAGCAAAACCGGGGGACAGCCCCAGCATTTT. Its protein product is CASKTGGQPQHF.

This chain joins TRBV28 and TRBJ1-1; D is possibly TRBD1 (6 bases). V shed 6 bases and J shed 11 bases, with 13 bases lying between them. CDR1 and CDR2 (germline): MDHEN, SYDVKM. The CDR3 runs to 11 residues. For the CDR3, the DNA is TGTGCCAGCAGATTGGGGGGGGCGGCTTTCTTT. Translating it yields CASRLGGAAFF. The variable domain in full, completed from reference TRBV28 and TRBJ1-1, reads DVKVTQSSRYLVKRTGEKVFLECVQDMDHENMFWYRQDPGLGLRLIYFSYDVKMKEKGDIPEGYSVSREKKERFSLILESASTNQTSMYLCASRLGGAAFFGQGTRLTVV.

This clone was seen only a few times. The chain uses TRBV7-2 and TRBJ2-7, with TRBD1 matching over 8 bases. The CDR3 loop spans 15 amino acids. J lost 5 bases, V lost 1 base, and 7 bases had no gene match. Germline lookup yields CDR1 SGHTA and CDR2 FQGNSA. DNA of the CDR3: TGTGCCAGCAGCTTAGGCGCAGGGGGCGCTAACGAGCAGTACTTC. Residues: CASSLGAGGANEQYF.

This CDR3 reads CASAPSYEQYF. The CDR3 nucleotides read TGTGCCAGTGCCCCTTCTTACGAGCAGTACTTC. This chain joins TRBV2 and TRBJ2-7, with D unresolved. CDR3 length equals 11 residues. Between the trimmed V and J ends, which lost 9 bases and 4 bases, there was a span of 10 bases. Germline values: CDR1 SNHLY, CDR2 FYNNEI.

On this clone: This may arise from a read error, as a much more abundant clone is one base away. Other nucleotide sequences in the sample specify the same CDR3. The chain recombines TRBV30 with TRBJ1-1; no firm D call. Germline V gives CDR1 GTSNPN, CDR2 SVGIG (reference sequence). The CDR3 has 15 amino acids. The CDR3 reads CAWSVLPDQNTEAFF. CDR3 nucleotides: TGCGCCTGGAGTGTACTACCAGACCAGAACACTGAAGCTTTCTTT.

V gene TRBV27 combines with J gene TRBJ1-2, with TRBD1 identical over 12 bases. CDR1 MNHEY and CDR2 SMNVEV come from the germline V gene (reference sequence). The CDR3 consists of 18 residues. J gave up 4 bases and V 7 bases, and 16 bases lay outside the gene matches. DNA of the CDR3: TGTGCCAGCACCCCTAGGGGGGACAGGGGGCGCATAGTCTATGGCTACACCTTC. Translating it yields CASTPRGDRGRIVYGYTF.

The chain links TRBV19 to TRBJ2-4; D is uncertain. The V end lost 1 base, the J end lost 8 bases, and 9 bases lay between the germline ends. Germline V gene lookup returns CDR1 LNHDA and CDR2 SQIVND (reference sequence). This CDR3 contains 13 residues. The CDR3 nucleotides are TGTGCCAGTAGTATAGTAGGGTCGGACATTCAGTACTTC. It yields the protein CASSIVGSDIQYF. Full variable domain (missing parts from reference TRBV19 and TRBJ2-4): DGGITQSPKYLFRKEGQNVTLSCEQNLNHDAMYWYRQDPGQGLRLIYYSQIVNDFQKGDIAEGYSVSREKKESFPLTVTSAQKNPTAFYLCASSIVGSDIQYFGAGTRLSVL.

The J gene is TRBJ1-3, the V gene TRBV5-4, with D possibly being TRBD1 (5 bases). Trimming stripped 0 bases from V and 0 bases from J, with 10 bases between. The germline V gene has CDR1 SGHNT and CDR2 YYREEE (reference sequence). This CDR3 comprises 16 residues. The CDR3 DNA sequence: TGTGCCAGCAGCTTGGAAGCAGGGCGCTCTGGAAACACCATATATTTT. Translated: CASSLEAGRSGNTIYF.

The chain is built from TRBV2 and TRBJ2-2; TRBD2 aligns across 9 bases. The V gene end was trimmed by 7 bases and the J gene end by 6 bases; junction bases not matched to a gene: 6. The CDR3 sequence is 14 residues long. Per germline, CDR1 SNHLY and CDR2 FYNNEI. CDR3: CASTRTSVAGELFF. The CDR3, as DNA: TGTGCCAGCACAAGGACTAGCGTAGCCGGGGAGCTGTTTTTT.

V is TRBV2 and J is TRBJ1-3; D gene ambiguous. V lost 6 bases to trimming and J lost 10 bases, with 19 bases between them. The CDR3 runs to 14 residues. Looked up from germline, CDR1 is SNHLY and CDR2 is FYNNEI. CDR3 DNA sequence: TGTGCCAGCAGAGCTCCTCGACCAGGTGCGACCATATATTTT. Its protein product is CASRAPRPGATIYF.

The genes are TRBV5-1 and TRBJ1-1, with TRBD1 matching over 9 bases. The trim removed 7 bases at V and 5 bases at J, leaving 9 bases unmatched. CDR1 SGHRS and CDR2 YFSETQ come from the germline V gene. The CDR3 is 14 residues long. This chain's CDR3 is CASGTGRGRTEAFF. The CDR3 DNA follows: TGCGCCAGCGGGACAGGGAGAGGGAGGACTGAAGCTTTCTTT.

This clone was recorded many times. The V call is TRBV21-1, the J call TRBJ2-2; no check of the table's D call, TRBD2, against the DNA was made. TRBV21-1 has pseudogene status. The CDR3 is 16 residues long. CDR3 region: CASGSSGVRNTGELFF. The DNA for the CDR3 is TGTGCCAGCGGCTCCTCGGGGGTGCGGAACACCGGGGAGCTGTTTTTT.

This sequence joins TRBV27 and TRBJ1-5, with TRBD1 as a possible D gene (5 bases). The CDR3 sequence is 16 residues long. Between the trimmed V and J ends, which lost 5 bases and 1 base, there was a span of 15 bases. CDR1 is MNHEY and CDR2 is SMNVEV in the germline V gene (reference sequence). CDR3: CASSRTGPISNQPQHF. The CDR3 DNA sequence: TGTGCCAGCAGTCGAACAGGACCGATAAGCAATCAGCCCCAGCATTTT.

V and J are TRBV28 and TRBJ1-2, with D possibly being TRBD1 (5 bases). The CDR3 covers 13 residues. V lost 2 bases to trimming and J lost 4 bases, with 8 bases between them. Germline V gene lookup returns CDR1 MDHEN and CDR2 SYDVKM. This CDR3 is CASSLEQGYGYTF. The CDR3 nucleotides are TGTGCCAGCAGTTTAGAGCAGGGCTATGGCTACACCTTC.

V is TRBV6-1 and J is TRBJ1-2; D is ambiguous. With 2 bases removed from V and 8 bases from J, the gap between germline ends came to 12 bases. Germline assignment: CDR1 MNHNS and CDR2 SASEGT. The CDR3 sequence is 13 residues long. CDR3 sequence: CASSEIVRVGYTF. In DNA form, the CDR3 reads TGTGCCAGCAGTGAAATAGTCCGGGTCGGCTACACCTTC.

J is TRBJ1-5 and V is TRBV6-1; the D gene is possibly TRBD1 (5 bases). V lost 3 bases to trimming and J lost 5 bases, with 20 bases between them. This CDR3 spans 17 amino acids. The germline V gene encodes CDR1 MNHNS and CDR2 SASEGT. The CDR3 DNA reads TGTGCCAGCAGTGATCCGATGCAGGGTAGGACCTATCAGCCCCAGCATTTT. Translating gives CASSDPMQGRTYQPQHF.

Only a few counts were recorded for this clone. V gene TRBV10-3 combines with J gene TRBJ1-2; a weak D match, TRBD1 (5 bases). Germline V gene sequence: CDR1 ENHRY, CDR2 SYGVKD. This CDR3 comprises 12 residues. V lost 7 bases and J lost 5, with 11 bases in between. DNA of the CDR3: TGTGCCATCACGGGACTGGGGTATGGCTACACCTTC. As protein: CAITGLGYGYTF.

Comment on this clone: Sequence at one end of the junction differs from germline and may be a read error. CDR3 residues: CAISRTVGNTEAFF. The DNA of the CDR3 is TGTGCCATCAGTAGGACCGTTGGGAACACTGAAGCTTTCTTT. The chain uses TRBV6-1 and TRBJ1-1; the D is unclear. The germline gives CDR1 MNHNS, CDR2 SASEGT. The CDR3 runs 14 residues.